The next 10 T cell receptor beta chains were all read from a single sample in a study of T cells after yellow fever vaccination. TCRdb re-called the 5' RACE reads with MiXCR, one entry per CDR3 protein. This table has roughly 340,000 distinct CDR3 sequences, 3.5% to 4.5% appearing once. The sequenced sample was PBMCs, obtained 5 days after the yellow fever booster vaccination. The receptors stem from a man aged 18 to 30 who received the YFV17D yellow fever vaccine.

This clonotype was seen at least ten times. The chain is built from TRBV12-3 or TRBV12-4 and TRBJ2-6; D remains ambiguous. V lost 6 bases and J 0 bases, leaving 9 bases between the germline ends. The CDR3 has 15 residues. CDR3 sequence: CASSNFGSGANVLTF. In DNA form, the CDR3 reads TGTGCCAGCAGCAATTTTGGCTCTGGGGCCAACGTCCTGACTTTC.

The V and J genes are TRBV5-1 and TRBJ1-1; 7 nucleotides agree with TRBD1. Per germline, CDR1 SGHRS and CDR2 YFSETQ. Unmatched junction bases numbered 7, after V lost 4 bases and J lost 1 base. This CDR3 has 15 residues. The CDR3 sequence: CASSRGDSQNTEAFF. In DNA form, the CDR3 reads TGCGCCAGCAGCAGGGGGGACAGTCAGAACACTGAAGCTTTCTTT. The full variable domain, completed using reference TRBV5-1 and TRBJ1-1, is KAGVTQTPRYLIKTRGQQVTLSCSPISGHRSVSWYQQTPGQGLQFLFEYFSETQRNKGNFPGRFSGRQFSNSRSEMNVSTLELGDSALYLCASSRGDSQNTEAFFGQGTRLTVV.

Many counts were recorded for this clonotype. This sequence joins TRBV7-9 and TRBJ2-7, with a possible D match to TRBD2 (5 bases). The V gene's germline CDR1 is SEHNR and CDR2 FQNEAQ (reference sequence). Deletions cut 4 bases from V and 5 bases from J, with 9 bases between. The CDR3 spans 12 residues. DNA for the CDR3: TGTGCCAGCAGCTGGACTCATAACGAGCAGTACGTC. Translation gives CASSWTHNEQYV.

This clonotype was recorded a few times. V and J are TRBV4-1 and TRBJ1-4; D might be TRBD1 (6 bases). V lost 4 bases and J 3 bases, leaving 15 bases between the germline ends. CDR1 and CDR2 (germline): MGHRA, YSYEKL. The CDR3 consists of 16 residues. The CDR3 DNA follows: TGCGCCAGCAGCCCCCAGGGGAGGGTTTCTAATGAAAAACTGTTTTTT. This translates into CASSPQGRVSNEKLFF.

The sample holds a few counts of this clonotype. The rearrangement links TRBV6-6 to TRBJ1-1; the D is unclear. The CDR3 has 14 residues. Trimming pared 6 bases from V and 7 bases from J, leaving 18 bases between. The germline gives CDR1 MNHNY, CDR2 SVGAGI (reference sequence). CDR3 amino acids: CASSDEISRGEAFF. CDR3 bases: TGTGCCAGCAGCGACGAGATTAGCCGGGGTGAAGCTTTCTTT.

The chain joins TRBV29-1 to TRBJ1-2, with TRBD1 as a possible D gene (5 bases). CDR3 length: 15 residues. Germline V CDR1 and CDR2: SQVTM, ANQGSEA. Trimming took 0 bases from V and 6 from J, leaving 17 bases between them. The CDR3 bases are TGCAGCGTTGAAGATCCCAGGGCCAGTAGGGATGGCTACACCTTC. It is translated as CSVEDPRASRDGYTF.

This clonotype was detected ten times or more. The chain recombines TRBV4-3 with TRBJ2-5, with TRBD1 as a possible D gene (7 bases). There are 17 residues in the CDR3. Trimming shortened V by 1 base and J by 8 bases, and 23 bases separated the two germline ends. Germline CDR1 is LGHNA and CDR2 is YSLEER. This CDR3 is CASSQALPAGGSNTQYF. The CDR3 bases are TGCGCCAGCAGCCAAGCCCTCCCCGCAGGGGGGAGTAATACCCAGTACTTC.

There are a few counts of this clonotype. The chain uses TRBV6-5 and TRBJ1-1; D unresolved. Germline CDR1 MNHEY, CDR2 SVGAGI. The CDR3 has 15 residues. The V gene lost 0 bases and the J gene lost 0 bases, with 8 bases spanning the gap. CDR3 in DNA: TGTGCCAGCAGTTACTCGCGACGGTTGAACACTGAAGCTTTCTTT. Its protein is CASSYSRRLNTEAFF.

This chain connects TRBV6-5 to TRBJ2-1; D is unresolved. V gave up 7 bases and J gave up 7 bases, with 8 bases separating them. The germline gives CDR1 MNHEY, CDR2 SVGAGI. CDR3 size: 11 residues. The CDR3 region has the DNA TGTGCCAGCATCGAGTCGAATGAGCAGTTCTTC. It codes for CASIESNEQFF.

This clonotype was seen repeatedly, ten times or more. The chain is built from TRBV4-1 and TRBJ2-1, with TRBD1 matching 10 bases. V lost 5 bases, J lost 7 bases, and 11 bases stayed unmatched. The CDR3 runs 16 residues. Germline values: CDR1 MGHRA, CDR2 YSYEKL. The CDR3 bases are TGCGCCAGCAGCGGAGAGACAGGGGGCCTGGGAAATGAGCAGTTCTTC. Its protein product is CASSGETGGLGNEQFF.